This T cell receptor beta chain was observed in a study of cytomegalovirus exposure and HLA in healthy donors (dated by TCRdb to the late 2010s). Concerning the study at large: According to an earlier analysis of 587 of the donors, about 179 million T cells yielded 117 million unique TCR beta sequences and 276 Gb of sequence data. The study was designed to test whether signatures of past pathogen exposure could be identified by cataloging public T cell receptors. Roughly five DR-DQ haplotypes were treated as single units for association and clustering because of strong linkage in the cohort. To study patterns of TCR occurrence, a later analysis re-analyzed previously published TCR beta repertoires from around 660 donors and added high-resolution HLA genotyping. Typing coverage varied by locus: roughly 629-630 donors for A, B, C, DRB1 and DQB1; more than 500 for DQA1; about 570 for DPA1; approximately 450 for DPB1. A later genetic analysis took genome-wide SNP genotypes for about 65% of the 666 donors and used that subset as a discovery cohort. Both class I and class II loci were covered by HLA typing, at four-digit resolution. An earlier analysis of several hundred of the donors used high-throughput TCR beta sequencing to judge whether each TCR beta V gene segment behaved as functional or pseudogenic. The T cell repertoires of roughly 660 subjects were profiled by immunosequencing and related to cytomegalovirus serostatus. The genetic ancestry cluster associated with self-reported Caucasian donors included 65% to 90% of the roughly 360 genotyped donors. In the later analysis, no new phenotypic data were used to find candidate immune exposures; instead, reliance was placed on TCR beta sequences and their occurrence across donors. An early release that covered some 640 HLA-typed donors contained approximately 300 gigabases of sequencing data and tens of millions of unique TCR sequences. Across 300 to 500 genotyped donors of the cohort, an average of about 240,000 unique TCR beta nucleotide sequences per donor were sequenced, and about a sixth of those sequences were non-productive. High-throughput TCR immunosequencing, statistical association of individual TCRs with disease status, and machine learning were combined to predict cytomegalovirus infection status. Donor age, sex, ethnicity and CMV serostatus were compiled together with the repertoire data. A separate validation cohort of some 130 different subjects was used in addition to the roughly 640-subject first cohort. Every discovery cohort repertoire had been produced on one sequencing platform.

The CDR3 numbers 16 residues from cysteine through phenylalanine. Only the CDR3 DNA is retained, 48 bases long and in frame from the first base. The germline V gene yields KGHSH for CDR1 and LQKENI for CDR2. Deletion took 4 bases off V and 5 bases off J, with a span of 20 bases between the germline ends. The library was produced with the immunoSEQ multiplex PCR assay. The multiplex PCR relied on a mix of 60 forward primers for TCR Vbeta segments and 13 reverse primers for TCR Jbeta segments. Amplification of the CDR3 region of rearranged TCR beta genes was performed with a multiplex PCR assay on genomic DNA. Amplified TCR beta libraries were sequenced as 87-base-pair reads on the Illumina HiSeq System. Processing in the source paper ran as follows. In a later analysis, around 80 million unique TCR beta chains were counted across the roughly 700 repertoires, and approximately 11 million of these chains were shared by at least two donors. Raw reads were error-corrected and collapsed into unique sequences by a nearest-neighbor algorithm in which closely related sequences were merged to remove PCR and sequencing errors. Alignment of CDR3 sequences to IMGT reference sequences was used to assign V, D and J gene segments. Each retained sequence needed at least a six-nucleotide match to both a V gene segment and a J gene segment. A rearrangement counted as productive if the CDR3 had no stop codons and remained in frame with V and J, and every other rearrangement counted as non-productive. Following IMGT convention, CDR3 was defined as the stretch from the second conserved V-encoded cysteine to the conserved J-encoded phenylalanine. Sequences without an unambiguous match to a single V gene segment were excluded from the earlier analysis of 587 of the donors. In an earlier analysis of roughly 600 of the donors, a V segment was called functional when productive rearrangements were above 56.7%, and segregating when the standard deviation between donors exceeded 5%. To diagnose cytomegalovirus status from the catalog of TCR beta chain sequences, a statistical classification framework was built. A later analysis assigned V and J genes by comparing TCR nucleotide sequences with IMGT/GENE-DB human TR gene sequences. Using the TCRdist pipeline, a later analysis assigned CDR3 sequences along with most-parsimonious VDJ recombination scenarios. In a later analysis, each TCR beta chain was defined by its CDR3 amino acid sequence together with its V-gene family, and reads lacking a unique V-gene family were excluded. In a later analysis, some 600 highly shared, low-generation-probability nucleotide sequences were removed to address suspected cross-contamination and a sequencing artifact. In a later analysis, a clonal expansion index was calculated for each public chain from normalized within-repertoire ranks of inferred template counts. In a later analysis, generation probabilities were computed using a VDJ recombination model fitted to out-of-frame rearrangements, and the results were checked against IGoR. Hypergeometric tests were used in a later analysis to score TCR-TCR, TCR-HLA and TCR-CMV co-occurrence, with a repertoire-size bias correction applied to the TCR pairs. False discovery rates were estimated in a later analysis by permuting HLA or CMV assignments 20 times. In a later analysis, co-occurring TCRs were grouped with DBSCAN, and TCRdist sequence similarity was added when clustering was performed within HLA-allele-positive subsets. Co-occurrence clustering excluded repertoires with fewer than 30,000 or more than 120,000 public chains, plus five with anomalous nucleotide sharing. TCRdb retrieved this table from immuneACCESS and kept in-frame rearrangements only. Not all clones are present; in checked studies, unresolved V genes account for under half, and no reason is known for the remainder. V and J calls plus clone size are reproduced from that table; the DNA served to infer D and trimming. The sample table records around 170,000 clones; around 80% of these occur just once. The ten largest account for 2.5% to 3.5% of the sample.

On the study overall, not on this receptor specifically: This cohort had only TCR beta chains sequenced, and the lack of alpha or paired-chain data limited which features could be detected. Compared with equally common non-associated chains, HLA-associated TCR beta chains in a later analysis were more clonally expanded and had lower generation probabilities. In a later analysis, TCR association rates were found to vary across HLA loci, with the most associated TCRs seen for DRB1 alleles and the fewest for HLA-C alleles. A cluster of highly shared sequence variants was judged likely to be a technical artifact of the sequencing pipeline. The only immune exposure information available for the cohort was CMV serostatus. Correlated functional status among segregating V segments might reflect linkage disequilibrium, but an unknown experimental factor could not be ruled out. A later analysis reported that several top co-occurrence clusters appeared linked to parvovirus B19, influenza, CMV and Epstein-Barr virus. Specific HLA alleles were associated with 15,000 to 20,000 TCR beta sequences at a false discovery rate of 0.05 in a later analysis. The earlier analysis of about 600 of the donors excluded some 16 rarely observed V segments, including chromosome 9 orphons, because counts were too low. Some IMGT-functional V segments, including TRBV6-2 and TRBV6-3, could not be distinguished by the 87-base-pair reads and were therefore excluded. A later analysis found that most CMV-associated TCR beta chains appeared HLA-restricted, with HLA associations seemingly driven largely by CMV exposure. The presence/absence analyses assumed that sequencing depth was roughly uniform across donors, and that assumption may not be true. An association between a missense DCLRE1C variant and V-gene and J-gene trimming of TCR beta chains was found in a later genetic analysis and replicated in an independent cohort. The classifier was reported to diagnose cytomegalovirus status with high specificity and sensitivity in both the original cohort and the validation cohort. When HLA alleles, especially DR and DQ, strongly co-occurred, TCR associations were difficult to assign to individual alleles. A further reported finding was that TCR beta sequences accurately predicted the HLA-A and HLA-B alleles for most subjects in the first cohort. Most TCR sequences were observed very rarely across donors, whereas some public TCRs were present in many individuals. Because HLA typing was unavailable for some donors at each locus, only the typed subset was used in association tests. A total of 150 to 200 TCR beta chains were listed by the study as associated with cytomegalovirus. The authors suggested that the approach could potentially be generalized to other disease states and immunological phenotypes. A later genetic analysis reported fewer N-insertions in productive TCRs among donors in an Asian-associated ancestry cluster than the roughly 620-donor mean. An earlier analysis of some 590 of the donors showed that most TCR beta V segments appeared in productive rearrangements either about 87% or about 30% of the time, which broadly matched IMGT annotations. A few of the identified cytomegalovirus-associated TCR beta chains were confirmed in vitro to be specific for cytomegalovirus antigens.

The cohort comprised around 700 healthy bone marrow donors. At the time of sampling, all cohort members were nominally healthy, though unrecorded immune exposures were likely present. The donor tested CMV seropositive, placing the donor among the 250 to 350 seropositive members of the cohort. Every donor gave a peripheral blood sample, and the peripheral blood mononuclear cells from that sample were used for TCR beta sequencing. Genomic DNA was extracted from the blood cell samples with the Qiagen DNeasy Blood Extraction Kit. This clone was counted a few times. Which antigen it targets is not known. One base away there is no much larger clone; base qualities are not given.

The chain is made from TRBV18 and TRBJ2-5; TRBD2 might be the D gene, on 6 matching bases. Sequenced: PBMCs. The sequence was obtained from a woman between 50 and 59 years old in good health and CMV-seropositive. The bases are TGTGCCAGCTCACGGATTGGGGGGAACCCCTTGGAGACCCAGTACTTC. It specifies CASSRIGGNPLETQYF. The variable domain in full, with residues beyond the CDR3 obtained from the reference TRBV18 and TRBJ2-5 genes, is NAGVMQNPRHLVRRRGQEARLRCSPMKGHSHVYWYRQLPEEGLKFMVYLQKENIIDESGMPKERFSAEFPKEGPSILRIQQVVRGDSAAYFCASSRIGGNPLETQYFGPGTRLLVL.